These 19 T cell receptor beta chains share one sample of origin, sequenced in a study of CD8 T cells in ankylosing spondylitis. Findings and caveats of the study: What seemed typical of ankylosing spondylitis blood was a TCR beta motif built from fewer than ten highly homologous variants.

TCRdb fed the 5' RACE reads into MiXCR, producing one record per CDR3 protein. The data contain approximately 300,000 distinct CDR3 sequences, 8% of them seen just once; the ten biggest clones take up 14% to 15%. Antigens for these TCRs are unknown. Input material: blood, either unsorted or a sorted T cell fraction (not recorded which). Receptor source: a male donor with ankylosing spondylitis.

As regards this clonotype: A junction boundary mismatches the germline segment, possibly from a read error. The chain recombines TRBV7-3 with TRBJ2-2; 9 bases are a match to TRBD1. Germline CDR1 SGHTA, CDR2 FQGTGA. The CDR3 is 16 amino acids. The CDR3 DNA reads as TGTGCCAGCAGCTCGGAGGACAGGGGATTCACCGGGGAGCCGTTTTTT. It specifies CASSSEDRGFTGEPFF.

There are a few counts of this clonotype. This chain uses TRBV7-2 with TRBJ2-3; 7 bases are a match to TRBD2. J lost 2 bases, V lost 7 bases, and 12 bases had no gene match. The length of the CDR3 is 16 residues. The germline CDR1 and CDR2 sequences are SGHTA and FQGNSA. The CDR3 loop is CASNPGRLADTDTQYF. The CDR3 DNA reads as TGTGCCAGCAACCCGGGGCGGCTAGCGGACACAGATACGCAGTATTTT.

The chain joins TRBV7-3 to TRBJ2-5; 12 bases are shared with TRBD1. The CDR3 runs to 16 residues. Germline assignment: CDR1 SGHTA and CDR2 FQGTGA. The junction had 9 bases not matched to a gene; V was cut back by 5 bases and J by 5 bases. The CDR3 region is CASSTYAGTGGETQYF. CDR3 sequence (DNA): TGTGCCAGCAGCACATACGCCGGGACAGGGGGCGAGACCCAGTACTTC.

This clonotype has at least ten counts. CDR3 sequence: CAISESRRGPDTQYF. In nucleotides, the CDR3 is TGTGCCATCAGTGAGTCGAGGCGGGGTCCGGATACGCAGTATTTT. The rearrangement uses TRBV10-3 and TRBJ2-3; D is possibly TRBD2 (6 bases). The CDR3 runs to 15 residues. Trimming cost V 0 bases and J 6 bases, with 13 bases left between them. Germline V gene data show CDR1 as ENHRY and CDR2 as SYGVKD.

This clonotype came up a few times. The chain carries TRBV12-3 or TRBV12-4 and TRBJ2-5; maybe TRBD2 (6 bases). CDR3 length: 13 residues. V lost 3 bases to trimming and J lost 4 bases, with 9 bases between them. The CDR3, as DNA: TGTGCCAGCAGTTTCAAAGCGGGAGAGACCCAGTACTTC. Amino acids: CASSFKAGETQYF.

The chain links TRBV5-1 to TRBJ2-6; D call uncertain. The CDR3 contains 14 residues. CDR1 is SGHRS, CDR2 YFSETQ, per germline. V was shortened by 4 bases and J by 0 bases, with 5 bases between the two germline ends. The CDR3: CASSPASGANVLTF. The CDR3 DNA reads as TGCGCCAGCAGCCCGGCCTCTGGGGCCAACGTCCTGACTTTC.

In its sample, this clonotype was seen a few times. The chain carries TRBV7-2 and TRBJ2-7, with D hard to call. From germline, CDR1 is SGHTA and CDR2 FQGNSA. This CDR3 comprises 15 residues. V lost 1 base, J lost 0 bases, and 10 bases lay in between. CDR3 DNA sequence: TGTGCCAGCAGCTTAGACCCCCATTACTCCTACGAGCAGTACTTC. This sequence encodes CASSLDPHYSYEQYF.

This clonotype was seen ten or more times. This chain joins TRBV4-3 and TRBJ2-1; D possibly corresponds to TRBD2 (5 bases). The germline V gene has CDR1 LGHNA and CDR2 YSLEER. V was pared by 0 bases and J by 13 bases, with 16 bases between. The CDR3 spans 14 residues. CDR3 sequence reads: CASSQDRRLREQFF. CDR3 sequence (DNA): TGCGCCAGCAGCCAAGATAGGCGCCTACGGGAACAGTTCTTC.

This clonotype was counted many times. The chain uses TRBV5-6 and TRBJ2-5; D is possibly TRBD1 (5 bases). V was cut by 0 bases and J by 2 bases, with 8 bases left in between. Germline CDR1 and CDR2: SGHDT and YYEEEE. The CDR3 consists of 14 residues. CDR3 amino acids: CASSLVTGQETQYF. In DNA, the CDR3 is TGTGCCAGCAGCTTGGTTACAGGACAAGAGACCCAGTACTTC.

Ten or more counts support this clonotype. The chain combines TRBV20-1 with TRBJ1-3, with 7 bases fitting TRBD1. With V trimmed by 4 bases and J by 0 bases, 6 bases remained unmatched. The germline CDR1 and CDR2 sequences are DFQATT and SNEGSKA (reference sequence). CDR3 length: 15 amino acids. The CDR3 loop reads CSATFRGSSGNTIYF. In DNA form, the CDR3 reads TGCAGTGCTACTTTCAGGGGGAGCTCTGGAAACACCATATATTTT.

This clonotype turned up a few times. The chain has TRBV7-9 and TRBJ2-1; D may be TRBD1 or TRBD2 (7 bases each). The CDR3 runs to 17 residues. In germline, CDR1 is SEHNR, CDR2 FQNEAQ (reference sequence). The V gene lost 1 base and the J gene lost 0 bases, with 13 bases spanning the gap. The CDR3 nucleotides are TGTGCCAGCAGCTTAGGCCCAGGGGGGGGCTCCTACAATGAGCAGTTCTTC. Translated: CASSLGPGGGSYNEQFF.

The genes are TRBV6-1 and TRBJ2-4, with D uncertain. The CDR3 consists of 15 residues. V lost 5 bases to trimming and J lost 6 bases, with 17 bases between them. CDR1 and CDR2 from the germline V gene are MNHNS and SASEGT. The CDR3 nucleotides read TGTGCCAGCAGTAGGAACCTTGAAGTGGGAAACATTCAGTACTTC. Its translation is CASSRNLEVGNIQYF.

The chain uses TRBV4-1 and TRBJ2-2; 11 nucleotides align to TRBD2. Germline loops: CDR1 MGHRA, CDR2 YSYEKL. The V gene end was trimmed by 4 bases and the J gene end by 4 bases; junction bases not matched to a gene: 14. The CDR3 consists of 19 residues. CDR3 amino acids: CASSPQGASGRKRTGELFF. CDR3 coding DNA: TGCGCCAGCAGCCCCCAGGGGGCTAGCGGGAGGAAGCGCACCGGGGAGCTGTTTTTT.

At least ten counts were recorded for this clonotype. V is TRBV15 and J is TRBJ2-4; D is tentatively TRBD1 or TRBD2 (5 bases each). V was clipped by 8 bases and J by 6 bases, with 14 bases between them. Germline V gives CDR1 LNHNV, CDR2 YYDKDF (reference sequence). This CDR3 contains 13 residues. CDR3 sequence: CATRWGTVNIQYF. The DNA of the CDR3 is TGTGCCACCCGGTGGGGGACGGTAAACATTCAGTACTTC.

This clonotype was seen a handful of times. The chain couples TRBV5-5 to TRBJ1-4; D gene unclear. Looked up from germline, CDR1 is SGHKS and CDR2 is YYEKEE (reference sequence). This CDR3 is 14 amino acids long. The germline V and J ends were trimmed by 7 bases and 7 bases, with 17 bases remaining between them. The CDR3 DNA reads TGTGCCAGCGGGCCTGCGGCGGCGCGTGAAAAACTGTTTTTT. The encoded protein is CASGPAAAREKLFF.

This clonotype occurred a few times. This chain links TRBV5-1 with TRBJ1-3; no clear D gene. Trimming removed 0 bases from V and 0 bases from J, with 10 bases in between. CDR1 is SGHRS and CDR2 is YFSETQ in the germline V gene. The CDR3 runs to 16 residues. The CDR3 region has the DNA TGCGCCAGCAGCTTGGCCGGAGCGTTCTCTGGAAACACCATATATTTT. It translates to CASSLAGAFSGNTIYF.

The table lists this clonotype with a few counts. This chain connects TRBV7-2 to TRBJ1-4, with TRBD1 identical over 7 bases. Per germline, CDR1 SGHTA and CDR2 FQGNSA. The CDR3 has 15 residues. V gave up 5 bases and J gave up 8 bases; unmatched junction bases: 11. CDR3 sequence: CASSPRTGSREKLFF. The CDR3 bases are TGTGCCAGCAGCCCCCGGACAGGAAGTCGCGAAAAACTGTTTTTT.

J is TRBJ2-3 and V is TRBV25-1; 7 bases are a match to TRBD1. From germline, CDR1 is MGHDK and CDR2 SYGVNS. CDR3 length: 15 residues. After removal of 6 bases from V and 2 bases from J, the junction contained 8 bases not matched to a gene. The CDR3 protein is CASSLTGFFTDTQYF. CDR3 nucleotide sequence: TGTGCCAGCAGCCTGACAGGGTTTTTCACAGATACGCAGTATTTT.

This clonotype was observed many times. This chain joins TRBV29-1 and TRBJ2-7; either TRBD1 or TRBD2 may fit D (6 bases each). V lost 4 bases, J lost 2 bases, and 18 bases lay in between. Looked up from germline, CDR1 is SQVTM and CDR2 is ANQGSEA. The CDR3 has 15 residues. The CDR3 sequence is CSVVWGARRAYEQYF. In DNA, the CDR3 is TGCAGCGTTGTATGGGGGGCTAGGCGAGCCTACGAGCAGTACTTC.